The 28 T cell receptor beta chains below were found in one sample sequenced in a study of glioma-infiltrating T cells after dendritic cell vaccination. Profiled with immunoSEQ multiplex PCR; TCRdb holds only in-frame clones, not every one. The table records tens of thousands of clones, about 85% of them present only once. Here the sequenced sample was blood, taken before dendritic cell vaccination. The receptors here all came from a human donor with glioblastoma.

This chain connects TRBV7-4 to TRBJ2-3, with 8 nucleotides matching TRBD2. Germline V gene lookup returns CDR1 SGHVT and CDR2 SQSDAQ. After removal of 0 bases from V and 0 bases from J, the junction contained 11 bases not matched to a gene. The CDR3 extends over 19 amino acids. The CDR3 loop is CASSLAGELAATSTDTQYF. CDR3 nucleotides: TGTGCCAGCAGCTTAGCAGGGGAACTAGCGGCTACAAGCACAGATACGCAGTATTTT.

The CDR3 DNA follows: TGTGCCAGCAGCCCAACCCGGACAGTGACCTACGAGCAGTACTTC. This gives the protein CASSPTRTVTYEQYF. V is TRBV7-2 and J is TRBJ2-7, with D possibly matching TRBD1 (6 bases). The CDR3 contains 15 residues. Germline V gene sequence: CDR1 SGHTA, CDR2 FQGNSA. Trimming left V 5 bases short and J 2 bases short, with 16 bases between.

This sequence joins TRBV14 and TRBJ2-1, with 7 bases lining up with TRBD2. With 5 bases clipped from V and 5 bases from J, the junction kept 15 bases outside the gene matches. The CDR3 runs 17 residues. CDR1 is SGHDN and CDR2 is FVKESK in the germline V gene. DNA for the CDR3: TGTGCCAGCAGCGATAAAAAAACTAGCGACAAAAACAATGAGCAGTTCTTC. It encodes CASSDKKTSDKNNEQFF. Variable domain in full (rest from reference TRBV14 and TRBJ2-1): EAGVTQFPSHSVIEKGQTVTLRCDPISGHDNLYWYRRVMGKEIKFLLHFVKESKQDESGMPNNRFLAERTGGTYSTLKVQPAELEDSGVYFCASSDKKTSDKNNEQFFGPGTRLTVL.

V gene TRBV2 combines with J gene TRBJ1-1; 9 bases are shared with TRBD1. Looked up from germline, CDR1 is SNHLY and CDR2 is FYNNEI. The length of the CDR3 is 16 residues. V was clipped by 9 bases and J by 0 bases; unmatched bases: 11. CDR3 residues: CASGGGQGILNTEAFF. CDR3 nucleotide sequence: TGTGCCAGTGGGGGCGGACAGGGGATTTTGAACACTGAAGCTTTCTTT.

This clone has just a few counts. The rearrangement joins TRBV7-2 to TRBJ2-2; 7 nucleotides agree with TRBD2. The V gene end was trimmed by 1 base and the J gene end by 5 bases; junction bases not matched to a gene: 10. The CDR3 runs 17 residues. CDR1 is SGHTA and CDR2 is FQGNSA in the germline V gene. CDR3 sequence reads: CASSLEPAGRLTGELFF. CDR3 nucleotide sequence: TGTGCCAGCAGCTTAGAACCAGCGGGAAGATTAACCGGGGAGCTGTTTTTT.

The rearrangement uses TRBV18 and TRBJ1-1; D is perhaps TRBD1 (6 bases). CDR3 size: 12 residues. Germline V gives CDR1 KGHSH, CDR2 LQKENI. The V and J ends lost 6 bases and 4 bases respectively, with 9 bases between them. The CDR3 sequence is CASSQDSTEAFF. The CDR3, as DNA: TGTGCCAGCTCTCAGGACAGCACTGAAGCTTTCTTT. Filled out from reference TRBV18 and TRBJ1-1, the complete variable domain reads NAGVMQNPRHLVRRRGQEARLRCSPMKGHSHVYWYRQLPEEGLKFMVYLQKENIIDESGMPKERFSAEFPKEGPSILRIQQVVRGDSAAYFCASSQDSTEAFFGQGTRLTVV.

This clone was seen a handful of times. The rearrangement links TRBV7-2 to TRBJ2-3; 7 bases fit TRBD2. The germline CDR1 and CDR2 sequences are SGHTA and FQGNSA. With V trimmed by 1 base and J by 3 bases, 4 bases remained unmatched. There are 15 residues in the CDR3. The CDR3 coding sequence is TGTGCCAGCAGCTTAGGGCAGCGGGAAACAGATACGCAGTATTTT. This gives the protein CASSLGQRETDTQYF.

The genes are TRBV19 and TRBJ1-4; a possible D gene is TRBD1 (6 bases). Germline CDR1 LNHDA, CDR2 SQIVND (reference sequence). The CDR3 sequence is 13 residues long. V was cut by 8 bases and J by 5 bases, with 12 bases left in between. The CDR3 protein is CASGTRYNEKLFF. The CDR3 DNA follows: TGTGCCAGTGGGACACGGTACAATGAAAAACTGTTTTTT. The entire variable domain, with the rest obtained from reference TRBV19 and TRBJ1-4, is as follows: DGGITQSPKYLFRKEGQNVTLSCEQNLNHDAMYWYRQDPGQGLRLIYYSQIVNDFQKGDIAEGYSVSREKKESFPLTVTSAQKNPTAFYLCASGTRYNEKLFFGSGTQLSVL.

The chain links TRBV7-3 to TRBJ2-3, with no clear D. V gave up 4 bases and J gave up 2 bases, with 13 bases separating them. Germline assignment: CDR1 SGHTA and CDR2 FQGTGA. The CDR3 extends over 15 amino acids. In DNA form, the CDR3 reads TGTGCCAGCAGCTCTATGGCGGTTAACACAGATACGCAGTATTTT. It specifies CASSSMAVNTDTQYF.

The chain uses TRBV19 and TRBJ1-1, with TRBD1 matching 7 bases. CDR1 LNHDA and CDR2 SQIVND come from the germline V gene (reference sequence). The CDR3 has 17 residues. V lost 5 bases and J lost 2; bases outside the gene matches: 14. CDR3: CASSRAWTGGGNTEAFF. DNA of the CDR3: TGTGCCAGTAGTCGCGCATGGACAGGAGGGGGAAACACTGAAGCTTTCTTT.

The chain links TRBV7-2 to TRBJ1-1, with D unresolved. Trimming removed 5 bases at V and 4 bases at J, with 11 bases between. The CDR3 runs to 13 residues. The germline CDR1 and CDR2 sequences are SGHTA and FQGNSA. CDR3 in DNA: TGTGCCAGCAGCCGCAACAGTGGCACTGAAGCTTTCTTT. Residues: CASSRNSGTEAFF.

The V call is TRBV15, the J call TRBJ1-5, with D uncertain. V shed 5 bases and J shed 12 bases, with 17 bases lying between them. Germline CDR1 and CDR2: LNHNV and YYDKDF (reference sequence). The CDR3 is 13 residues long. This CDR3 is CATSGMGRTYQHF. Written as DNA, the CDR3 is TGTGCCACCAGCGGTATGGGCAGGACTTACCAGCATTTT.

The rearrangement links TRBV5-1 to TRBJ2-5; perhaps TRBD1 as D (6 bases). V was trimmed by 0 bases and J by 2 bases, leaving 8 bases between them. Looked up from germline, CDR1 is SGHRS and CDR2 is YFSETQ. The CDR3 extends over 14 amino acids. The CDR3 sequence: CASSLGTAQETQYF. CDR3 DNA: TGCGCCAGCAGCTTGGGGACAGCACAAGAGACCCAGTACTTC.

This chain uses TRBV5-1 with TRBJ2-2, with 9 bases fitting TRBD1. The CDR3 runs to 16 residues. V was pared by 2 bases and J by 5 bases, with 7 bases of the junction left unmatched. Germline-derived CDR1 and CDR2 are SGHRS and YFSETQ. The CDR3 loop is CASSLGSTGGTGELFF. As DNA, the CDR3 is TGCGCCAGCAGCTTAGGCTCGACAGGGGGGACCGGGGAGCTGTTTTTT.

This clone has only a few counts. This chain joins TRBV4-1 and TRBJ2-6; the D is unclear. This CDR3 has 16 amino acids. The V and J ends lost 0 bases and 4 bases respectively, with 10 bases between them. Germline V gene lookup returns CDR1 MGHRA and CDR2 YSYEKL. CDR3 protein: CASSQDSARGANVLTF. CDR3 sequence (DNA): TGCGCCAGCAGCCAAGATTCAGCCAGGGGGGCCAACGTCCTGACTTTC.

The gene calls are TRBV19 and TRBJ2-2; 8 bases fit TRBD2. The CDR3 has 15 amino acids. With V trimmed by 6 bases and J by 5 bases, 8 bases remained unmatched. Germline CDR1 reads LNHDA; CDR2 reads SQIVND (reference sequence). The CDR3 DNA reads as TGTGCCAGTAGCCCCGGGACTAGTAAGACCGGGGAGCTGTTTTTT. Translation: CASSPGTSKTGELFF.

A note on this clone: Mismatch with germline at one junction end may stem from a read error. V usage is TRBV6-5 and J usage is TRBJ1-1, with D perhaps matching TRBD1 (6 bases). The CDR3 is 13 residues long. Looked up from germline, CDR1 is MNHEY and CDR2 is SVGAGI. The CDR3: CASSDSRGTEAFF. The CDR3 coding sequence is TGTGCCAGCAGTGACTCCAGGGGAACTGAAGCTTTCTTT.

The chain recombines TRBV4-1 with TRBJ2-7; 12 nucleotides line up with TRBD2. This CDR3 is built from 16 residues. Trimming took 5 bases from V and 5 from J; bases not matched to a gene: 10. CDR1 and CDR2 from the germline V gene are MGHRA and YSYEKL. The CDR3 sequence is CASSYTSGGLRDEQYF. Here the CDR3 DNA reads TGCGCCAGCAGCTATACTAGCGGGGGGTTGCGGGACGAGCAGTACTTC.

V and J are TRBV18 and TRBJ2-7; 8 nucleotides align to TRBD1. CDR1 and CDR2 (germline): KGHSH, LQKENI. The V gene end was trimmed by 5 bases and the J gene end by 5 bases; junction bases not matched to a gene: 11. The CDR3 sequence is 15 residues long. The CDR3 sequence is CASSARTGRSDEQYF. In DNA, the CDR3 is TGTGCCAGCTCAGCCCGGACAGGGCGCTCGGACGAGCAGTACTTC.

The chain combines TRBV30 with TRBJ1-3, with TRBD1 identical over 10 bases. The CDR3 has 17 residues. CDR1 GTSNPN and CDR2 SVGIG come from the germline V gene (reference sequence). Trimming at V came to 4 bases and at J to 1 base, leaving 10 bases not matched to a gene. The DNA for the CDR3 is TGTGCCTGGAAACGGGACAGGGGAACTTATTCTGGAAACACCATATATTTT. This gives the protein CAWKRDRGTYSGNTIYF.

This chain uses TRBV19 with TRBJ1-2; 9 positions agree with TRBD1. The CDR3 has 14 amino acids. Germline CDR1 is LNHDA and CDR2 is SQIVND (reference sequence). Germline trimming cut 4 bases from V and 6 bases from J; bases unmatched to any gene: 6. The DNA for the CDR3 is TGTGCCAGTAGTACCCTTACAGGGGGCGATGGCTACACCTTC. Its protein is CASSTLTGGDGYTF.

This chain uses TRBV11-3 with TRBJ2-1; 10 bases are shared with TRBD2. V lost 1 base, J lost 2 bases, and 5 bases stayed unmatched. The CDR3 length is 17 residues. Per germline, CDR1 SGHNT and CDR2 YENEEA. DNA for the CDR3: TGTGCCAGCAGCTTAGTTGTGGGACTAGCGACCTACAATGAGCAGTTCTTC. This codes for CASSLVVGLATYNEQFF.

V usage is TRBV5-1 and J usage is TRBJ2-7, with 9 nucleotides matching TRBD2. This CDR3 has 15 residues. Germline lookup yields CDR1 SGHRS and CDR2 YFSETQ. Trimming removed 4 bases from V and 6 bases from J; junction bases left unmatched: 11. In DNA form, the CDR3 reads TGCGCCAGCAGCCTCGAGATAGCGGGAGTTAGCGAGCAGTACTTC. Protein: CASSLEIAGVSEQYF. The full variable domain, completed using reference TRBV5-1 and TRBJ2-7, is KAGVTQTPRYLIKTRGQQVTLSCSPISGHRSVSWYQQTPGQGLQFLFEYFSETQRNKGNFPGRFSGRQFSNSRSEMNVSTLELGDSALYLCASSLEIAGVSEQYFGPGTRLTVT.

The V gene is TRBV7-9, the J gene TRBJ2-2; 8 nucleotides align to TRBD1. The J segment lost 4 bases and the V segment lost 5 bases, leaving 6 bases of the junction unmatched. CDR1 is SEHNR, CDR2 FQNEAQ, per germline (reference sequence). The CDR3 is 15 amino acids. CDR3 sequence (DNA): TGTGCCAGCAGCCCGCGACAGGGGTCCACCGGGGAGCTGTTTTTT. Translating gives CASSPRQGSTGELFF.

This chain uses TRBV7-8 with TRBJ2-7, with TRBD2 matching 8 bases. CDR3 size: 14 residues. Germline V gives CDR1 SGHVS, CDR2 FQNEAQ. Unmatched junction bases numbered 7, after V lost 5 bases and J lost 4 bases. CDR3 protein: CASSESGGIYEQYF. The CDR3 DNA is TGTGCCAGCAGCGAGTCGGGGGGGATATACGAGCAGTACTTC.

As for this clone: The junction departs from the called germline gene at one end, perhaps through a read error. The genes are TRBV7-7 and TRBJ2-7; 10 positions match TRBD2. The germline V gene has CDR1 SSHAT and CDR2 FNYEAQ (reference sequence). The length of the CDR3 is 17 residues. DNA for the CDR3: TGTGCTAGCAGCTTAGAGGGACCTAGCGGGAGTTTACACGAGCAGTACTTC. Protein sequence: CASSLEGPSGSLHEQYF.

V and J are TRBV27 and TRBJ2-1, with D possibly matching TRBD2 (5 bases). This CDR3 is 14 amino acids long. The germline gives CDR1 MNHEY, CDR2 SMNVEV (reference sequence). V gave up 4 bases and J gave up 3 bases, with 10 bases separating them. CDR3 sequence: CASSSPGNYNEQFF. As DNA, the CDR3 is TGTGCCAGCAGTTCCCCCGGGAACTACAATGAGCAGTTCTTC.

The rearrangement uses TRBV19 and TRBJ1-1, with D hard to call. Germline assignment: CDR1 LNHDA and CDR2 SQIVND (reference sequence). CDR3 length equals 11 residues. The V end was cut by 3 bases, the J end by 7 bases, with 6 bases between. The CDR3 sequence is CASSIRVEAFF. The CDR3 nucleotides read TGTGCCAGTAGTATTAGAGTTGAAGCTTTCTTT.